A single sample is the source of the 15 T cell receptor beta chains below, sequenced in a study of ipilimumab plus nivolumab after autologous stem cell transplantation. TCRdb's table, derived via immunoSEQ multiplex PCR, lists solely in-frame clones and lacks some. Among 17,000 or so clones listed, 80% were seen once. Specimen: PBMCs, collected in a trial of ipilimumab plus nivolumab as post-transplant consolidation. The receptor set was obtained from a male donor with diffuse large B-cell lymphoma.

Only one count was recorded for this clone. The chain uses TRBV6-5 and TRBJ2-7; 8 nucleotides agree with TRBD1. Germline V lookup: CDR1 MNHEY, CDR2 SVGAGI. The junction had 4 bases not matched to a gene; V was cut back by 1 base and J by 2 bases. The CDR3 is 15 residues long. CDR3 DNA sequence: TGTGCCAGCAGTTACTTATCAGGGGGCCCCTACGAGCAGTACTTC. This gives the protein CASSYLSGGPYEQYF.

The V gene is TRBV5-6, the J gene TRBJ1-2, with D possibly matching TRBD1 (5 bases). The germline gives CDR1 SGHDT, CDR2 YYEEEE. V was cut by 1 base and J by 3 bases, with 13 bases left in between. There are 15 residues in the CDR3. CDR3 bases: TGTGCCAGCAGCTTGCCCTCCCAGGGCTACTATGGCTACACCTTC. Translation: CASSLPSQGYYGYTF.

The J gene is TRBJ2-1, the V gene TRBV11-2; D is perhaps TRBD2 (5 bases). Between the trimmed V and J ends, which lost 1 base and 8 bases, there was a span of 15 bases. The CDR3 is 15 amino acids. Per the germline V gene, CDR1 is SGHAT and CDR2 is FQNNGV. The CDR3 DNA follows: TGTGCCAGCAGCTTAGTAGCCGGGGTTGTAGATGAGCAGTTCTTC. Encoded protein: CASSLVAGVVDEQFF.

V gene TRBV4-1 combines with J gene TRBJ2-2, with D possibly being TRBD1 or TRBD2 (5 bases each). CDR1 is MGHRA, CDR2 YSYEKL, per germline. V dropped 3 bases and J dropped 4 bases, with 9 bases sitting between them. The CDR3 runs to 14 residues. The DNA of the CDR3 is TGCGCCAGCAGCCACGGGACCAGCACCGGGGAGCTGTTTTTT. Protein: CASSHGTSTGELFF.

The chain combines TRBV2 with TRBJ1-4; D is possibly TRBD1 (5 bases). The ends were cut back, 6 bases at V and 11 bases at J, with 19 bases in the middle. CDR3 length: 14 residues. Germline CDR1 and CDR2: SNHLY and FYNNEI. DNA for the CDR3: TGTGCCAGCAGGGGACGAGGGGCCGGCGGGAAACTGTTTTTT. It codes for CASRGRGAGGKLFF.

On this clone itself: The germline gene is not matched at one end of the junction; a read error may be the cause. The chain carries TRBV5-1 and TRBJ2-1, with 7 nucleotides matching TRBD2. Germline CDR1 is SGHRS and CDR2 is YFSETQ. The CDR3 extends over 13 amino acids. CDR3 in amino acids: CASSLGDYYEQFF. Written as DNA, the CDR3 is TGCGCCAGCAGCTTGGGGGACTACTATGAGCAGTTCTTC. Looking up the rest from reference TRBV5-1 and TRBJ2-1 gives the full variable domain: KAGVTQTPRYLIKTRGQQVTLSCSPISGHRSVSWYQQTPGQGLQFLFEYFSETQRNKGNFPGRFSGRQFSNSRSEMNVSTLELGDSALYLCASSLGDYYEQFFGPGTRLTVL.

The V and J genes are TRBV18 and TRBJ2-1; D uncertain. The CDR3 has 14 amino acids. Between the trimmed V and J ends, which lost 4 bases and 0 bases, there was a span of 7 bases. Germline V gene data show CDR1 as KGHSH and CDR2 as LQKENI. The CDR3 region has the DNA TGTGCCAGCTCACAAAGGATCTCCTACAATGAGCAGTTCTTC. This encodes CASSQRISYNEQFF. Full variable domain (missing parts from reference TRBV18 and TRBJ2-1): NAGVMQNPRHLVRRRGQEARLRCSPMKGHSHVYWYRQLPEEGLKFMVYLQKENIIDESGMPKERFSAEFPKEGPSILRIQQVVRGDSAAYFCASSQRISYNEQFFGPGTRLTVL.

The chain employs TRBV25-1 and TRBJ2-1; 8 bases align to TRBD2. Germline values: CDR1 MGHDK, CDR2 SYGVNS. This CDR3 contains 16 residues. V was clipped by 2 bases and J by 1 base; unmatched bases: 4. The CDR3 DNA sequence: TGTGCCAGCAGTGAAGTTTCGGGGGGGTCCTACAATGAGCAGTTCTTC. Translation gives CASSEVSGGSYNEQFF.

This clone has just a few counts. The V gene is TRBV4-1, the J gene TRBJ2-3; D uncertain. The CDR3 is 15 amino acids. The germline V and J ends were trimmed by 0 bases and 0 bases, with 7 bases remaining between them. Germline CDR1 is MGHRA and CDR2 is YSYEKL. The CDR3 reads CASSQEGASTDTQYF. CDR3 in DNA: TGCGCCAGCAGCCAAGAAGGAGCTAGCACAGATACGCAGTATTTT.

V and J are TRBV6-1 and TRBJ2-1, with 7 bases aligning to TRBD1. Germline-derived CDR1 and CDR2 are MNHNS and SASEGT. The trim removed 6 bases at V and 6 bases at J, leaving 8 bases unmatched. The CDR3 runs to 14 residues. The DNA for the CDR3 is TGTGCCAGCAGCGAGGGGGCAGGGTCCAATGAGCAGTTCTTC. Translated, it gives CASSEGAGSNEQFF.

This clone was seen a few times. The chain couples TRBV7-9 to TRBJ1-4; D may be TRBD1 (6 bases). The CDR3 covers 12 residues. Germline V gene lookup returns CDR1 SEHNR and CDR2 FQNEAQ (reference sequence). The V end lost 5 bases, the J end lost 14 bases, and 15 bases lay between the germline ends. The CDR3 DNA reads TGTGCCAGCAGCCCCCAGGGGACGGGGCTGTTTTTT. It encodes CASSPQGTGLFF.

This chain connects TRBV11-2 to TRBJ1-1, with D unresolved. The germline gives CDR1 SGHAT, CDR2 FQNNGV. CDR3 length equals 17 residues. The V and J ends lost 0 bases and 0 bases respectively, with 14 bases between them. DNA of the CDR3: TGTGCCAGCAGCTTAGATGAAAACAGTGACATGAACACTGAAGCTTTCTTT. It is translated as CASSLDENSDMNTEAFF.

Worth noting for this clone: One end of the junction fails to match germline, which may point to a read error. The rearrangement uses TRBV2 and TRBJ2-7; D assignment may be TRBD1 or TRBD2 (5 bases each). Germline V gives CDR1 SNHLY, CDR2 FYNNEI. This CDR3 has 11 amino acids. The CDR3 loop is CASTGTYGQYF. DNA of the CDR3: TGTGCCAGCACGGGGACCTACGGGCAGTACTTC.

This chain uses TRBV16 with TRBJ2-1; possible D gene TRBD2, 7 bases. CDR1 is KGHSY, CDR2 FQNENV, per germline. The CDR3 sequence is 16 residues long. Trimming left V 0 bases short and J 2 bases short, with 11 bases between. For the CDR3, the DNA is TGTGCCAGCAGCCAATCAACGGGGGGCGCCTACAATGAGCAGTTCTTC. It is translated as CASSQSTGGAYNEQFF.

In this sample, this clone turned up a few times. This chain connects TRBV7-8 to TRBJ2-3, with 7 bases that match TRBD2. This CDR3 contains 14 residues. After removal of 5 bases from V and 4 bases from J, the junction contained 6 bases not matched to a gene. Germline V gene lookup returns CDR1 SGHVS and CDR2 FQNEAQ. The CDR3 here is CASSAEGRADTQYF. The CDR3 nucleotides are TGTGCCAGCAGCGCCGAGGGGAGGGCAGATACGCAGTATTTT. Variable domain in full (rest from reference TRBV7-8 and TRBJ2-3): GAGVSQSPRYKVAKRGQDVALRCDPISGHVSLFWYQQALGQGPEFLTYFQNEAQLDKSGLPSDRFFAERPEGSVSTLKIQRTQQEDSAVYLCASSAEGRADTQYFGPGTRLTVL.